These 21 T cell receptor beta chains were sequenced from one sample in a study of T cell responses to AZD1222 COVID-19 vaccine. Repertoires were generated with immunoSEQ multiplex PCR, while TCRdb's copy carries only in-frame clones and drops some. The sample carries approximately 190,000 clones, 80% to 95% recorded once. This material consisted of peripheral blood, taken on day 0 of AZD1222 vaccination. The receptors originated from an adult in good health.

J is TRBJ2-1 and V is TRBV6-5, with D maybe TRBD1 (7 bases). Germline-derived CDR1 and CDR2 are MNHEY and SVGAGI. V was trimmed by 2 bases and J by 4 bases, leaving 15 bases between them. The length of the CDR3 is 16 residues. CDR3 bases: TGTGCCAGCAGTTACGGAGGGACAGAGCTATACAATGAGCAGTTCTTC. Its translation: CASSYGGTELYNEQFF.

CDR3 nucleotide sequence: TGTGCCTGGAGTAGGGGGACAGGAGGTATGGGCAATCAGCCCCAGCATTTT. Translated: CAWSRGTGGMGNQPQHF. V usage is TRBV30 and J usage is TRBJ1-5; 8 bases agree with TRBD1. Germline values: CDR1 GTSNPN, CDR2 SVGIG (reference sequence). The CDR3 covers 17 residues. After removal of 2 bases from V and 2 bases from J, the junction contained 11 bases not matched to a gene.

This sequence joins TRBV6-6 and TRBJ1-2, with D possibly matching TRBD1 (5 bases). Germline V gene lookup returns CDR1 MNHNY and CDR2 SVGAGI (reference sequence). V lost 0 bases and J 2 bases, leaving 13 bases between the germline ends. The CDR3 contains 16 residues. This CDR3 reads CASSYSDGGINYGYTF. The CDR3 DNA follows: TGTGCCAGCAGTTACTCAGACGGGGGAATCAACTATGGCTACACCTTC.

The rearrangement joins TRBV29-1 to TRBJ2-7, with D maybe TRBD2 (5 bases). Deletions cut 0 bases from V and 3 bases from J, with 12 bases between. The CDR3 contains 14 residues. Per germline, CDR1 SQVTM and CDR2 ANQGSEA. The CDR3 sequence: CSVEEPGKGYEQYF. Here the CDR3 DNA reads TGCAGCGTTGAAGAGCCCGGGAAGGGCTACGAGCAGTACTTC.

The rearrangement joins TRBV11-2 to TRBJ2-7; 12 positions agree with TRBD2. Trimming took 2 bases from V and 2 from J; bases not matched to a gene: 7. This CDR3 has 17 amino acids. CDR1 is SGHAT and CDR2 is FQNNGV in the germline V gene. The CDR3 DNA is TGTGCCAGCAGCTTAACTAGCGGGGGGCCACTCGCCTACGAGCAGTACTTC. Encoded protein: CASSLTSGGPLAYEQYF.

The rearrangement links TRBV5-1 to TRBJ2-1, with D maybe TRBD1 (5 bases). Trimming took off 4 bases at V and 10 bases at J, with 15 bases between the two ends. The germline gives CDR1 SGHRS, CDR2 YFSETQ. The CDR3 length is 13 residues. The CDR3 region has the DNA TGCGCCAGCAGCCTCATGCTAGGGGTCGAGCAGTTCTTC. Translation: CASSLMLGVEQFF.

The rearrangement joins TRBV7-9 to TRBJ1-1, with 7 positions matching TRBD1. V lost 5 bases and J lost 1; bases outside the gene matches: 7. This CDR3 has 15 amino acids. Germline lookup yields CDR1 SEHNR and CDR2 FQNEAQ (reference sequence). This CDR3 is CASSGRQGGNTEAFF. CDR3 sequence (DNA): TGTGCCAGCAGCGGCCGCCAGGGGGGGAACACTGAAGCTTTCTTT.

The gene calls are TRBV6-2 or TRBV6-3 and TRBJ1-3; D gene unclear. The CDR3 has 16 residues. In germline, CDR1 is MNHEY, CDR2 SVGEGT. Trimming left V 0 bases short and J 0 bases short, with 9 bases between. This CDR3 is CASSYSTISSGNTIYF. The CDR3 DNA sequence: TGTGCCAGCAGTTACTCGACCATCAGCTCTGGAAACACCATATATTTT.

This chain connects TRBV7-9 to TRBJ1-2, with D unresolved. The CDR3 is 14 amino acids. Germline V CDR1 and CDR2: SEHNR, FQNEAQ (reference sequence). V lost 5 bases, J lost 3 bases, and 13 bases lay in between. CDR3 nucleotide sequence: TGTGCCAGCAGCGCTGGGTCCGTCTACTATGGCTACACCTTC. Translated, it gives CASSAGSVYYGYTF.

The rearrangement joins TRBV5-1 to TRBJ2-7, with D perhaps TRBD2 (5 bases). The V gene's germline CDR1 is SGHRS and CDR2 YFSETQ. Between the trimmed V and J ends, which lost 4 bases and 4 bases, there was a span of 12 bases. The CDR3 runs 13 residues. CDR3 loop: CASSPRTGYEQYF. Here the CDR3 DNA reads TGCGCCAGCAGCCCCCGGACTGGATACGAGCAGTACTTC.

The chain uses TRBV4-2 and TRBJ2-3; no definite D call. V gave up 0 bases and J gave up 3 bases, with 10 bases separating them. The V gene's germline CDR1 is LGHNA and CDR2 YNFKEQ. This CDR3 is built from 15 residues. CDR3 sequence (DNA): TGTGCCAGCAGCCAAGATTTCCCCATTACAGATACGCAGTATTTT. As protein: CASSQDFPITDTQYF.

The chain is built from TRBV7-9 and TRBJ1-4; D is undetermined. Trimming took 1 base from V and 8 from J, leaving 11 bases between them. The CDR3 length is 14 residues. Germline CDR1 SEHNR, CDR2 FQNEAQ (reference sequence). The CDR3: CASSLVSGREKLFF. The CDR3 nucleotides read TGTGCCAGCAGCTTAGTATCGGGCAGGGAAAAACTGTTTTTT.

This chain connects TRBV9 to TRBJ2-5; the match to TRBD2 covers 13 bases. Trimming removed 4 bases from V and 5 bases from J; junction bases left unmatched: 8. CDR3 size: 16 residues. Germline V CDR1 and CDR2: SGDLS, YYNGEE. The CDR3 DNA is TGTGCCAGCAGCCACTCCGGGACTAGCGGGGATGAGACCCAGTACTTC. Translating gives CASSHSGTSGDETQYF.

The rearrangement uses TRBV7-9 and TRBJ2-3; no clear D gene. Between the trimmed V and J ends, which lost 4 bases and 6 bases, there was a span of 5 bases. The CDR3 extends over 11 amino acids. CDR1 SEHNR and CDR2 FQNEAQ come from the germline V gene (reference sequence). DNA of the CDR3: TGTGCCAGCAGCTCCCCCGATACGCAGTATTTT. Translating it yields CASSSPDTQYF.

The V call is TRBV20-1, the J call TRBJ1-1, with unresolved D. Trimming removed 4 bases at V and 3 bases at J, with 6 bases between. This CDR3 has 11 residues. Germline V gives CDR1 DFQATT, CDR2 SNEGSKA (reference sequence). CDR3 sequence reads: CSAIRDTEAFF. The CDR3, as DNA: TGCAGTGCTATCCGTGACACTGAAGCTTTCTTT.

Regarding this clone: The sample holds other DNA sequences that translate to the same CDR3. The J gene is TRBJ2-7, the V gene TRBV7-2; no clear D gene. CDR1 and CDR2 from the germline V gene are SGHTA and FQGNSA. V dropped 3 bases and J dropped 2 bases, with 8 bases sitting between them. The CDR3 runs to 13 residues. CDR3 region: CASSLSGTYEQYF. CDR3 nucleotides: TGTGCCAGCAGCTTGTCCGGCACCTACGAGCAGTACTTC.

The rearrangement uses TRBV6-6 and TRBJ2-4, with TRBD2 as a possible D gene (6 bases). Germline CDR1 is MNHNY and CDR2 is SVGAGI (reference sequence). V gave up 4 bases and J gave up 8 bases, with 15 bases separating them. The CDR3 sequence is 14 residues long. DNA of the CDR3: TGTGCCAGCAGTTCGGGACTTGTGACAGACATTCAGTACTTC. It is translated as CASSSGLVTDIQYF.

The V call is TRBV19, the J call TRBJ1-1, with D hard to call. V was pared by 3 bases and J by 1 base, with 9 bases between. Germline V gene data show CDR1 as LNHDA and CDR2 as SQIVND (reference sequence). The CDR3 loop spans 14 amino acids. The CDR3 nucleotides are TGTGCCAGTAGTATCCAGAATCAGAACACTGAAGCTTTCTTT. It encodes CASSIQNQNTEAFF.

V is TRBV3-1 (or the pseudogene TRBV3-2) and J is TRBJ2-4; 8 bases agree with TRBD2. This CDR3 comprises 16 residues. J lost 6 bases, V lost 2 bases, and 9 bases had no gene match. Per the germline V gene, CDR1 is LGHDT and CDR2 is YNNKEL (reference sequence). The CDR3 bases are TGTGCCAGCAGCCAACCCCCCGGGGGGGGCAGAAACATTCAGTACTTC. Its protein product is CASSQPPGGGRNIQYF.

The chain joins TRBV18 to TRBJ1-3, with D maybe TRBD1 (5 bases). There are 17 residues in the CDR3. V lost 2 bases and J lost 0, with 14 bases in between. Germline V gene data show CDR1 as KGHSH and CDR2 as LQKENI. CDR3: CASSPSPAGPSGNTIYF. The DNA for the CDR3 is TGTGCCAGCTCACCATCCCCGGCAGGGCCCTCTGGAAACACCATATATTTT.

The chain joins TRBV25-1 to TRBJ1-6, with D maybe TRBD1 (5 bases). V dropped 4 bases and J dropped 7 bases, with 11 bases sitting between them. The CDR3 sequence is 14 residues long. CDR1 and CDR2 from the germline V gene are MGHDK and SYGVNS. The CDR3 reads CASSADSSNSPLHF. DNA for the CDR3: TGTGCCAGCAGTGCCGACAGTTCGAATTCACCCCTCCACTTT.